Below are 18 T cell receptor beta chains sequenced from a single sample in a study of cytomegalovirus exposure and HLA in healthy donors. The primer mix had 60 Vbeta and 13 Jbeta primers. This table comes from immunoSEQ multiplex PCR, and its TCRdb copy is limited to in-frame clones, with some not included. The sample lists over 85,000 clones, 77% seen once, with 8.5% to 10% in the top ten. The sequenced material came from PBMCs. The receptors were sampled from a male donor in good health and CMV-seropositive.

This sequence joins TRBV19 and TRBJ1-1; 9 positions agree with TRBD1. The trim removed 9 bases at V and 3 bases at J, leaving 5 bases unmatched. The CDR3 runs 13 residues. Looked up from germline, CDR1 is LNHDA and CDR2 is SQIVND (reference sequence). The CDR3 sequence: CASGQGTYTEAFF. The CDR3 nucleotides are TGTGCCAGCGGACAGGGGACGTACACTGAAGCTTTCTTT. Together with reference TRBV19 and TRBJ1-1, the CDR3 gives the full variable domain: DGGITQSPKYLFRKEGQNVTLSCEQNLNHDAMYWYRQDPGQGLRLIYYSQIVNDFQKGDIAEGYSVSREKKESFPLTVTSAQKNPTAFYLCASGQGTYTEAFFGQGTRLTVV.

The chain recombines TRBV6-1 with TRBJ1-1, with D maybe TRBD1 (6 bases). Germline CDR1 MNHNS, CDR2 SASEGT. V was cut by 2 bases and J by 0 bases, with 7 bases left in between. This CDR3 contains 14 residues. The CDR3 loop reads CASSEQGMNTEAFF. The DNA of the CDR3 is TGTGCCAGCAGTGAACAGGGGATGAACACTGAAGCTTTCTTT.

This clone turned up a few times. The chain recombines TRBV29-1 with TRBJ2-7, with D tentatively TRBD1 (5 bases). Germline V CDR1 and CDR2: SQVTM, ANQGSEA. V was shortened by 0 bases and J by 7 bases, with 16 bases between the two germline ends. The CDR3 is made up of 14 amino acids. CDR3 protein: CSVEDLGREGEQYF. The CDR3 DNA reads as TGCAGCGTTGAAGATCTTGGCAGGGAAGGGGAGCAGTACTTC.

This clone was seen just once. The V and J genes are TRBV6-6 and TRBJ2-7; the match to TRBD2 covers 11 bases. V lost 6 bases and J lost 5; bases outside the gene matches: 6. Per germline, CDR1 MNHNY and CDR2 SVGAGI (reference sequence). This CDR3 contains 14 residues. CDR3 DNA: TGTGCCAGCAGGAAGGTAGCGGGAGGGCACGAGCAGTACTTC. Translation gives CASRKVAGGHEQYF.

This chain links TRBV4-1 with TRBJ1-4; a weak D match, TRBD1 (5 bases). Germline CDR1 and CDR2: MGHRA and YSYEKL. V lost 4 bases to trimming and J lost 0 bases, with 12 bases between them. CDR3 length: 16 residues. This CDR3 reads CASSRWGGATNEKLFF. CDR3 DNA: TGCGCCAGCAGCCGGTGGGGGGGGGCAACTAATGAAAAACTGTTTTTT.

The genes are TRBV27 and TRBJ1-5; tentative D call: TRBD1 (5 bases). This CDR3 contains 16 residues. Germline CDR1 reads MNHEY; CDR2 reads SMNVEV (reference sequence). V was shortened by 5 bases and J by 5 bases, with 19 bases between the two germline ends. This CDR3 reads CASSPHSDSPYQPQHF. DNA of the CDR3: TGTGCCAGCAGTCCTCACTCCGACAGTCCTTATCAGCCCCAGCATTTT.

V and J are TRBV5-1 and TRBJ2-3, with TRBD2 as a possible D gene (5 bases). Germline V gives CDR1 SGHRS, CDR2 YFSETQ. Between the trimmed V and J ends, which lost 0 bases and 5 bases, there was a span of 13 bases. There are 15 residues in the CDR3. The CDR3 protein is CASSLERAIGDTQYF. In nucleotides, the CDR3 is TGCGCCAGCAGCTTGGAGAGGGCGATTGGAGATACGCAGTATTTT.

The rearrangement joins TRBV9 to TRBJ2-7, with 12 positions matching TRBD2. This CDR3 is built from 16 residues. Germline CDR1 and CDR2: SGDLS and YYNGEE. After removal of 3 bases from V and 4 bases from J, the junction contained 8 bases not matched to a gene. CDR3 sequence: CASSGLAGGPTYEQYF. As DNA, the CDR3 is TGTGCCAGCAGCGGTCTAGCGGGAGGGCCGACTTACGAGCAGTACTTC.

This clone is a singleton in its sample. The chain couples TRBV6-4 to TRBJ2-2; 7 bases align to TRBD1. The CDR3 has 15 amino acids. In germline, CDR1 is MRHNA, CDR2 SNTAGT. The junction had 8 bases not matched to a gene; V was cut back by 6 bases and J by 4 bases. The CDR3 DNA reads TGTGCCAGCAGCTCCACGGGACAGCCCACCGGGGAGCTGTTTTTT. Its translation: CASSSTGQPTGELFF.

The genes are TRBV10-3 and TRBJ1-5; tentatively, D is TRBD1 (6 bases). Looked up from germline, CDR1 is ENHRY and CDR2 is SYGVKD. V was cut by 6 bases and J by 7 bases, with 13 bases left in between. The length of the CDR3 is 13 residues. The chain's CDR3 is CAISRTAGQPQHF. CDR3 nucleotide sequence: TGTGCCATCAGCAGGACAGCGGGACAGCCCCAGCATTTT.

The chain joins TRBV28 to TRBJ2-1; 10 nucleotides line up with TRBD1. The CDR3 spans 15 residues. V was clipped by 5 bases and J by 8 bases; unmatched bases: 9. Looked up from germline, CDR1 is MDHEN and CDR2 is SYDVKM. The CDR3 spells CASSPQGQGTDEQFF. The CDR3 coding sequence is TGTGCCAGCAGTCCCCAGGGACAGGGGACAGATGAGCAGTTCTTC. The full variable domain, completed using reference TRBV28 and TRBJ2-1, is DVKVTQSSRYLVKRTGEKVFLECVQDMDHENMFWYRQDPGLGLRLIYFSYDVKMKEKGDIPEGYSVSREKKERFSLILESASTNQTSMYLCASSPQGQGTDEQFFGPGTRLTVL.

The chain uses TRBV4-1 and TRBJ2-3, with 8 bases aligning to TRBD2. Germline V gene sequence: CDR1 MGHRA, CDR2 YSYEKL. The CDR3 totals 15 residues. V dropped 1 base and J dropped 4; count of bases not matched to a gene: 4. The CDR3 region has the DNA TGCGCCAGCAGCCAAGGACTAGCGAGGGCAGATACGCAGTATTTT. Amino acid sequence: CASSQGLARADTQYF.

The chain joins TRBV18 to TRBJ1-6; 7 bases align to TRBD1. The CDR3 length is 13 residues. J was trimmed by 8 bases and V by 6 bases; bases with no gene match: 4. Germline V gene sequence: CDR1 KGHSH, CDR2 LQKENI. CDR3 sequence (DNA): TGTGCCAGCTCTCAAACAGGGGATTCACCCCTCCACTTT. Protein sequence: CASSQTGDSPLHF.

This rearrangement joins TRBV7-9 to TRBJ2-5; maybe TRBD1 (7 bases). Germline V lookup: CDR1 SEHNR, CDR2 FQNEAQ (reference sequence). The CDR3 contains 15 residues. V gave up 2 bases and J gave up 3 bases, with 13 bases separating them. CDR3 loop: CASSLSFRGEETQYF. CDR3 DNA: TGTGCCAGCAGCTTAAGCTTCAGGGGGGAAGAGACCCAGTACTTC.

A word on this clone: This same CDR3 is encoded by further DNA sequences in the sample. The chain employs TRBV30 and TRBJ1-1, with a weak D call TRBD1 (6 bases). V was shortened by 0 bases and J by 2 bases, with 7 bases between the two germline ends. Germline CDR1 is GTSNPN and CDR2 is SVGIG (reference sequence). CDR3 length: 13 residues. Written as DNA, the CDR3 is TGTGCCTGGAGTGTAGGGGGTAACACTGAAGCTTTCTTT. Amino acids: CAWSVGGNTEAFF.

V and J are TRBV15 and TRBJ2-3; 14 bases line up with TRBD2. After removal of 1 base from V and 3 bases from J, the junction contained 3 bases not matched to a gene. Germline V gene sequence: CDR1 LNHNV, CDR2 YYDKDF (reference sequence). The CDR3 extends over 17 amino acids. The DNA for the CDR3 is TGTGCCACCAGCAGAGGGGGACTAGCGGGGGAAACAGATACGCAGTATTTT. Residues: CATSRGGLAGETDTQYF. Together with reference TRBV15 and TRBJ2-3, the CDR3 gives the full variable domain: DAMVIQNPRYQVTQFGKPVTLSCSQTLNHNVMYWYQQKSSQAPKLLFHYYDKDFNNEADTPDNFQSRRPNTSFCFLDIRSPGLGDTAMYLCATSRGGLAGETDTQYFGPGTRLTVL.

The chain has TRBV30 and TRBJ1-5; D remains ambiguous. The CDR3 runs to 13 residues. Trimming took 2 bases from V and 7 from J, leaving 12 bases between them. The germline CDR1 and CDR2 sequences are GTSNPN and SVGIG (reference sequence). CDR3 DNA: TGTGCCTGGAGTTCAACCTCGGGGCAGCCCCAGCATTTT. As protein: CAWSSTSGQPQHF.

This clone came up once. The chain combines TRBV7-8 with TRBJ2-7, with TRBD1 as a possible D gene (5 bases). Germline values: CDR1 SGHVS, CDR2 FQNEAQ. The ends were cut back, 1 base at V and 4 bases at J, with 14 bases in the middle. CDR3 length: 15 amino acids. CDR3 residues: CASSLGGAGHYEQYF. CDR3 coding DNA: TGTGCCAGCAGCTTAGGTGGGGCAGGTCATTACGAGCAGTACTTC.